This T cell receptor beta chain was sequenced in a study of shared clonotypes between healthy human individuals. For the study at large: A few men and a couple of women, aged 18 to 49, were donors.

This clone was seen a few times. CD8 cells classed as naive were CD45RO-negative and positively selected for CCR7, excluding terminally differentiated effector memory CD45RA+ cells. Sequencing was at deep level. Sequencing used immunoSEQ multiplex PCR; TCRdb keeps in-frame clones, though not all of them. Seen here are about 700,000 clones, about 92% observed once, and the top ten hold more than 20%. CDR3 length: 11 residues. Trimming stripped 1 base from V and 8 bases from J, with 3 bases between. Germline CDR1 is SNHLY and CDR2 is FYNNEI. The sample consisted of naive CD8+ T cells sorted from blood. This rearrangement joins TRBV2 to TRBJ2-1; D remains ambiguous. The source of this sequence is a man aged 30 to 45 in good health. CDR3 in amino acids: CASSEEDEQFF. The CDR3 nucleotides are TGTGCCAGCAGTGAAGAAGATGAGCAGTTCTTC.